The 8 T cell receptor beta chains below all came from one sample that was sequenced in a study of vaccination and CD4 T cells after COVID-19 (dated 2022 in TCRdb). The treatment or condition label of this sample denotes: roughly 11-day PBMC culture with coronavirus spike peptide pools or control peptides (ViraFEST assay). CD4+ T cells from unexposed donors were collected before the COVID-19 pandemic (2011-2018). The library was made by PCR. Sequenced on an Illumina iSeq 100. DNA from cultured CD4+ T cells was subjected to TCR sequencing with the Oncomine TCR Beta short-read assay at the Johns Hopkins FTIC core. Genomic DNA was extracted from the cultured CD4+ T cells with the QIAamp micro DNA kit. In-frame beta chains were kept once TCRdb had trimmed the public reads at Q25 with fastp and called clones with MiXCR. Each entry is one CDR3 protein sequence, shown with its most common DNA and genes. The sample yields around 10,000 distinct CDR3 sequences; 25% to 30% were counted once. The ten biggest clones cover 15% to 20% of the sample.

Their target antigens are unknown. The material sequenced was CD4+ T cells from blood, cultured in vitro. Receptors were obtained from a human donor in good health.

This rearrangement joins TRBV29-1 to TRBJ1-1, with TRBD1 matching over 9 bases. The V segment lost 7 bases and the J segment 3 bases; nucleotides outside the gene matches: 9. In germline, CDR1 is SQVTM, CDR2 ANQGSEA. This CDR3 is 14 amino acids long. CDR3 protein: CSAKSTGGDTEAFF. CDR3 nucleotides: TGCAGCGCTAAATCGACAGGGGGGGACACTGAAGCTTTCTTT.

This clonotype turned up a few times. V and J are TRBV20-1 and TRBJ2-3; D possibly matches TRBD1 or TRBD2 (5 bases each). The V end was cut by 6 bases, the J end by 2 bases, with 18 bases between. Germline V gene sequence: CDR1 DFQATT, CDR2 SNEGSKA (reference sequence). The length of the CDR3 is 15 residues. The CDR3 DNA is TGCAGTGCCACCGGGACCCGGGGTTTCACAGATACGCAGTATTTT. This encodes CSATGTRGFTDTQYF.

The chain carries TRBV20-1 and TRBJ2-7; D tentatively fits TRBD1 or TRBD2 (5 bases each). CDR3 length equals 14 residues. Trimming took 0 bases from V and 2 from J, leaving 11 bases between them. Germline V gives CDR1 DFQATT, CDR2 SNEGSKA (reference sequence). CDR3 bases: TGCAGTGCTAGAGAATGGGACGGAGCCTACGAGCAGTACTTC. It specifies CSAREWDGAYEQYF.

In its sample, this clonotype ranks as medium-sized. The chain employs TRBV6-1 and TRBJ1-1; the match to TRBD1 covers 7 bases. The CDR3 length is 16 residues. J was trimmed by 0 bases and V by 6 bases; bases with no gene match: 10. CDR1 and CDR2 from the germline V gene are MNHNS and SASEGT. The CDR3 loop is CASSELGGEMNTEAFF. The DNA for the CDR3 is TGTGCCAGCAGCGAATTAGGGGGCGAAATGAACACTGAAGCTTTCTTT.

The V gene is TRBV5-4, the J gene TRBJ2-7; 10 positions agree with TRBD1. The CDR3 covers 15 residues. CDR1 is SGHNT, CDR2 YYREEE, per germline (reference sequence). Trimming cost V 4 bases and J 2 bases; bases outside gene matches: 6. In DNA, the CDR3 is TGTGCCAGCAGCGCCCCGGGACAGGGGACCTACGAGCAGTACTTC. Protein: CASSAPGQGTYEQYF.

The CDR3 sequence is CASSLWRDPDSGNTIYF. The CDR3, as DNA: TGTGCCAGCAGTTTATGGAGGGACCCAGACTCTGGAAACACCATATATTTT. The J gene is TRBJ1-3, the V gene TRBV28, with a possible D match to TRBD1 (5 bases). The CDR3 length is 17 residues. Germline V gene data show CDR1 as MDHEN and CDR2 as SYDVKM. The ends were cut back, 0 bases at V and 0 bases at J, with 12 bases in the middle.

This clonotype has a handful of counts. The genes are TRBV24-1 and TRBJ2-1, with 7 bases matching TRBD1. This CDR3 has 17 residues. V shed 4 bases, J shed 2 bases, and the junction held 10 bases outside the gene matches. Germline lookup yields CDR1 KGHDR and CDR2 SFDVKD. Here the CDR3 DNA reads TGTGCCACCAGTGACCATGGGCCCCAGGGGGCCTACAATGAGCAGTTCTTC. Amino acids: CATSDHGPQGAYNEQFF.

J is TRBJ2-3 and V is TRBV5-4; TRBD2 is a possible D gene (6 bases). The CDR3 is 14 amino acids. V lost 2 bases and J lost 4, with 11 bases in between. Germline V gives CDR1 SGHNT, CDR2 YYREEE (reference sequence). Here the CDR3 reads CASSFRELSDTQYF. DNA of the CDR3: TGTGCCAGCAGCTTCCGGGAGTTGTCAGATACGCAGTATTTT.